Listed here are 21 T cell receptor beta chains from one sample, sequenced in a study of cytomegalovirus exposure and HLA in healthy donors. Here immunoSEQ multiplex PCR was the method, and the copy in TCRdb shows in-frame clones only, minus some. The sample contains about 190,000 clones, roughly 82% of which appear only once. The sequencing input was PBMCs. All receptors derive from a man aged 18 to 29 in good health and CMV-seropositive.

This clone was seen a handful of times. V usage is TRBV6-4 and J usage is TRBJ2-1; 9 positions agree with TRBD2. This CDR3 region has 15 residues. Germline V gives CDR1 MRHNA, CDR2 SNTAGT. With V trimmed by 3 bases and J by 8 bases, 8 bases remained unmatched. CDR3 DNA: TGTGCCAGCAGTGAAGGAAATAGCGGGAGTCATGAGCAGTTCTTC. As protein: CASSEGNSGSHEQFF.

The chain has TRBV4-2 and TRBJ2-7, with TRBD1 identical over 7 bases. CDR3 length equals 18 residues. Germline V gene sequence: CDR1 LGHNA, CDR2 YNFKEQ. Trimming cost V 1 base and J 6 bases; bases outside gene matches: 18. The CDR3 coding sequence is TGTGCCAGCAGCCAAGTAGGGCAGGGGGTCGGGTCCCTTCGCGAGCAGTACTTC. It translates to CASSQVGQGVGSLREQYF.

This clone was observed a few times. This chain links TRBV4-1 with TRBJ2-7; 9 nucleotides agree with TRBD1. Germline values: CDR1 MGHRA, CDR2 YSYEKL. This CDR3 region has 16 residues. Losses at the gene ends were 1 base for V and 3 bases for J; bases not matched to a gene: 7. The CDR3, as DNA: TGCGCCAGCAGCCAAGTATCCGGGACAGGGTACTACGAGCAGTACTTC. It codes for CASSQVSGTGYYEQYF.

The gene calls are TRBV30 and TRBJ1-5; TRBD1 agrees at 10 bases. The CDR3 has 13 amino acids. Unmatched junction bases numbered 4, after V lost 5 bases and J lost 6 bases. Looked up from germline, CDR1 is GTSNPN and CDR2 is SVGIG (reference sequence). DNA of the CDR3: TGTGCCTGGGACCGGGACAGGGGTCAGCCCCAGCATTTT. Amino acid sequence: CAWDRDRGQPQHF.

V usage is TRBV5-6 and J usage is TRBJ2-2; the match to TRBD2 covers 12 bases. V trimming: 4 bases; J trimming: 6 bases; junction bases outside the gene matches: 7. Germline CDR1 and CDR2: SGHDT and YYEEEE. The CDR3 sequence is 16 residues long. The CDR3 DNA reads as TGTGCCAGCAGCCAACAGACTAGCGGGAGATCCGGGGAGCTGTTTTTT. It translates to CASSQQTSGRSGELFF.

This clone was counted between two and nine times. The J gene is TRBJ2-7, the V gene TRBV28; 7 bases align to TRBD1. From germline, CDR1 is MDHEN and CDR2 SYDVKM. The CDR3 length is 14 residues. The V and J ends lost 8 bases and 5 bases, in that order; junction bases with no gene match: 12. CDR3 region: CASSRGGASHEQYF. The DNA for the CDR3 is TGTGCCAGCTCCAGAGGGGGCGCGTCCCACGAGCAGTACTTC. Variable domain in full (rest from reference TRBV28 and TRBJ2-7): DVKVTQSSRYLVKRTGEKVFLECVQDMDHENMFWYRQDPGLGLRLIYFSYDVKMKEKGDIPEGYSVSREKKERFSLILESASTNQTSMYLCASSRGGASHEQYFGPGTRLTVT.

The chain recombines TRBV30 with TRBJ1-3; possibly TRBD1 for D (6 bases). The CDR3 has 15 residues. Germline V gene lookup returns CDR1 GTSNPN and CDR2 SVGIG (reference sequence). The V end was cut by 2 bases, the J end by 3 bases, with 14 bases between. The CDR3 DNA reads TGTGCCTGGAGTTTCTGGGGGGGGCTTGGAAACACCATATATTTT. It encodes CAWSFWGGLGNTIYF.

This clone was seen just once. V is TRBV19 and J is TRBJ1-2, with 10 nucleotides matching TRBD1. Trimming took 4 bases from V and 4 from J; bases not matched to a gene: 6. The CDR3 loop spans 15 amino acids. The germline V gene encodes CDR1 LNHDA and CDR2 SQIVND (reference sequence). The CDR3 nucleotides read TGTGCCAGTAGTACCCGACAGGGGGCAGGCTATGGCTACACCTTC. This translates into CASSTRQGAGYGYTF.

This chain connects TRBV27 to TRBJ2-1, with 9 bases matching TRBD1. The CDR3 is made up of 14 amino acids. The V gene end was trimmed by 6 bases and the J gene end by 3 bases; junction bases not matched to a gene: 3. Germline values: CDR1 MNHEY, CDR2 SMNVEV (reference sequence). The DNA for the CDR3 is TGTGCCAGCAGCCGGGGACAGGGCTACAATGAGCAGTTCTTC. Amino acids: CASSRGQGYNEQFF.

This chain links TRBV19 with TRBJ2-2; 9 bases map to TRBD2. The junction had 3 bases not matched to a gene; V was cut back by 1 base and J by 3 bases. Germline V gene lookup returns CDR1 LNHDA and CDR2 SQIVND (reference sequence). The length of the CDR3 is 16 residues. The CDR3 coding sequence is TGTGCCAGTAGTATAGTGGGACTAGCAGACACCGGGGAGCTGTTTTTT. Translated: CASSIVGLADTGELFF.

This rearrangement joins TRBV29-1 to TRBJ2-3, with TRBD1 matching over 11 bases. In germline, CDR1 is SQVTM, CDR2 ANQGSEA. The CDR3 covers 16 residues. Germline trimming cut 0 bases from V and 5 bases from J; bases unmatched to any gene: 7. The CDR3 nucleotides are TGCAGCGTTGAAGATAGGGGACAGGGGGATTTAGATACGCAGTATTTT. This codes for CSVEDRGQGDLDTQYF.

The V and J genes are TRBV11-2 and TRBJ2-1; 8 bases agree with TRBD1. V lost 1 base to trimming and J lost 4 bases; unmatched junction nucleotides: 3. CDR1 and CDR2 from the germline V gene are SGHAT and FQNNGV. The CDR3 consists of 15 residues. Here the CDR3 DNA reads TGTGCCAGCAGCTTAGTGCGGGACAGGTACAATGAGCAGTTCTTC. The encoded protein is CASSLVRDRYNEQFF.

V usage is TRBV27 and J usage is TRBJ2-7, with a weak D call TRBD1 (5 bases). Germline V gives CDR1 MNHEY, CDR2 SMNVEV (reference sequence). V dropped 5 bases and J dropped 4 bases, with 18 bases sitting between them. The CDR3 length is 15 residues. The CDR3 DNA reads TGTGCCAGCAGTACCTCCCTATGGGGCCCTTACGAGCAGTACTTC. Residues: CASSTSLWGPYEQYF.

CDR3 residues: CASSFSSSGANVLTF. The CDR3 DNA sequence: TGTGCCAGCAGCTTCTCCAGCTCTGGGGCCAACGTCCTGACTTTC. This sequence joins TRBV7-2 and TRBJ2-6; D uncertain. The length of the CDR3 is 15 residues. The V end lost 3 bases, the J end lost 0 bases, and 6 bases lay between the germline ends. Looked up from germline, CDR1 is SGHTA and CDR2 is FQGNSA.

The gene calls are TRBV5-1 and TRBJ2-3; a possible D gene is TRBD1 (6 bases). Germline CDR1 is SGHRS and CDR2 is YFSETQ. CDR3 length: 14 residues. V lost 4 bases, J lost 3 bases, and 12 bases lay in between. The CDR3 protein is CASSVDSPTDTQYF. As DNA, the CDR3 is TGCGCCAGCAGCGTGGACAGCCCGACAGATACGCAGTATTTT.

The rearrangement links TRBV5-4 to TRBJ2-7; 9 positions match TRBD1. With V trimmed by 5 bases and J by 3 bases, 9 bases remained unmatched. This CDR3 has 15 residues. Germline V gene sequence: CDR1 SGHNT, CDR2 YYREEE (reference sequence). CDR3: CASSSSGTGIYEQYF. CDR3 bases: TGTGCCAGCAGTTCTTCCGGGACAGGGATCTACGAGCAGTACTTC.

This chain joins TRBV7-9 and TRBJ1-5; D uncertain. This CDR3 has 13 residues. V was trimmed by 5 bases and J by 4 bases, leaving 9 bases between them. Germline V gene data show CDR1 as SEHNR and CDR2 as FQNEAQ (reference sequence). CDR3 coding DNA: TGTGCCAGCAGCAGGACTGGTAATCAGCCCCAGCATTTT. It yields the protein CASSRTGNQPQHF.

The chain recombines TRBV10-3 with TRBJ1-1; 12 bases match TRBD1. Germline V lookup: CDR1 ENHRY, CDR2 SYGVKD. The junction had 8 bases not matched to a gene; V was cut back by 5 bases and J by 4 bases. This CDR3 has 16 amino acids. CDR3 DNA sequence: TGTGCCATCAGTCCCGGGACAGGGGGCGGCGGCACTGAAGCTTTCTTT. It encodes CAISPGTGGGGTEAFF.

The rearrangement links TRBV6-1 to TRBJ2-6; tentative D call: TRBD2 (5 bases). CDR1 is MNHNS, CDR2 SASEGT, per germline. V shed 1 base and J shed 1 base, with 8 bases lying between them. The CDR3 totals 16 residues. CDR3 bases: TGTGCCAGCAGTGAAGACAGCGGATCTGGGGCCAACGTCCTGACTTTC. Residues: CASSEDSGSGANVLTF.

V gene TRBV2 combines with J gene TRBJ2-2, with D perhaps TRBD2 (7 bases). Germline CDR1 reads SNHLY; CDR2 reads FYNNEI. Deletions cut 6 bases from V and 1 base from J, with 9 bases between. This CDR3 spans 14 amino acids. This chain's CDR3 is CASRRGGNTGELFF. In DNA form, the CDR3 reads TGTGCCAGCAGGAGGGGGGGGAACACCGGGGAGCTGTTTTTT.

The chain uses TRBV18 and TRBJ2-7, with a weak D call TRBD1 (5 bases). The germline V and J ends were trimmed by 2 bases and 1 base, with 9 bases remaining between them. Germline V CDR1 and CDR2: KGHSH, LQKENI. CDR3 length: 14 amino acids. The CDR3 here is CASSPTGKSYEQYF. In DNA, the CDR3 is TGTGCCAGCTCACCAACAGGTAAATCCTACGAGCAGTACTTC.